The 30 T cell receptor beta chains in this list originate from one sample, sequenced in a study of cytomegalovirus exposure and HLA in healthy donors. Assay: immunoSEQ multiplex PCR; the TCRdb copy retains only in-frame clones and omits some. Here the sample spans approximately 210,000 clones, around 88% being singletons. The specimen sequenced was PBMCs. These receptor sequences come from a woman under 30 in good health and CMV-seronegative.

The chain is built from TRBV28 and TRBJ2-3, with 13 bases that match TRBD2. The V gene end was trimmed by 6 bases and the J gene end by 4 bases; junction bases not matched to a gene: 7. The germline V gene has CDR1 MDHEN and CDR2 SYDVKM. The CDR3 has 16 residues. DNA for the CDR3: TGTGCCAGCAGCCAACCACTAGCGGGAGGGGCAGATACGCAGTATTTT. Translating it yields CASSQPLAGGADTQYF.

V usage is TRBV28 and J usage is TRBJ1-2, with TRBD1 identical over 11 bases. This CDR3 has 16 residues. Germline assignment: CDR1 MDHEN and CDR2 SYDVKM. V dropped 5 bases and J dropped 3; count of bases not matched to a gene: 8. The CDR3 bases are TGTGCCAGCAGTGCCTCCGGGACAGGGGGTGACTATGGCTACACCTTC. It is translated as CASSASGTGGDYGYTF.

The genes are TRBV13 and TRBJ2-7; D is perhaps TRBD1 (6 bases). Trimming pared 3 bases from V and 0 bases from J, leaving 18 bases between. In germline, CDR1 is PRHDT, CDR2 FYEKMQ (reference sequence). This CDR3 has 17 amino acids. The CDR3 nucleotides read TGTGCCAGCAGCTTTAGGACGCAGGGGTTCAGCTCCTACGAGCAGTACTTC. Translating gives CASSFRTQGFSSYEQYF.

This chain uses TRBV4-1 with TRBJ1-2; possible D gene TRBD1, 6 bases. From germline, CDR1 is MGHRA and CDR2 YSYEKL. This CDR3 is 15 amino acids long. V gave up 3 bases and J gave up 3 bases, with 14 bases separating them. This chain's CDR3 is CASSQERTAYYGYTF. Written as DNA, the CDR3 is TGCGCCAGCAGCCAGGAAAGGACAGCGTACTATGGCTACACCTTC.

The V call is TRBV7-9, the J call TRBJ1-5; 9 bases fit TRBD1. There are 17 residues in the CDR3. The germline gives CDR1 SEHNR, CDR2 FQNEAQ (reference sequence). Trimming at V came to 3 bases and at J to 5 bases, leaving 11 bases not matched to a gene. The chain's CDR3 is CASSLWTGVVWDQPQHF. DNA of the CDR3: TGTGCCAGCAGCTTGTGGACAGGGGTAGTTTGGGATCAGCCCCAGCATTTT. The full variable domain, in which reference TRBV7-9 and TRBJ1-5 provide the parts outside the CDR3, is DTGVSQNPRHKITKRGQNVTFRCDPISEHNRLYWYRQTLGQGPEFLTYFQNEAQLEKSRLLSDRFSAERPKGSFSTLEIQRTEQGDSAMYLCASSLWTGVVWDQPQHFGDGTRLSIL.

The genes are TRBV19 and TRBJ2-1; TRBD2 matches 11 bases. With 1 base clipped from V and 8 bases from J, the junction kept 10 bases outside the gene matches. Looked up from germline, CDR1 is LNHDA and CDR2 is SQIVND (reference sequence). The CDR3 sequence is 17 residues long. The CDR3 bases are TGTGCCAGTAGTATAGTTCGGCTAGCGGGAGGTTCGGATGAGCAGTTCTTC. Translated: CASSIVRLAGGSDEQFF.

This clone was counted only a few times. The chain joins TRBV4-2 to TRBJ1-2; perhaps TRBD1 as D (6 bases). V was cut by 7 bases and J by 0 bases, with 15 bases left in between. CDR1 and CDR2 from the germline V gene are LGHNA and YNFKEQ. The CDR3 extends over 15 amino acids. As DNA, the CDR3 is TGTGCCAGCAACTCCGATGGACAGACTAACTATGGCTACACCTTC. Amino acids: CASNSDGQTNYGYTF.

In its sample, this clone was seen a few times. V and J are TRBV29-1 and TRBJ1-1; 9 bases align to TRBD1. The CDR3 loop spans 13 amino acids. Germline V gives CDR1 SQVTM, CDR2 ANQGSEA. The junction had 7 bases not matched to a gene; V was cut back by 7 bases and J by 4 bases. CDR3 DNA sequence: TGCAGCGCCTGGGACAGGGAAAGCACTGAAGCTTTCTTT. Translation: CSAWDRESTEAFF.

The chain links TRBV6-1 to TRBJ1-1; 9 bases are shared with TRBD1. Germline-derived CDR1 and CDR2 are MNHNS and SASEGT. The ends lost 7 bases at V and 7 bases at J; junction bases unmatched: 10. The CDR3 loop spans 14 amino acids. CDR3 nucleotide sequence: TGTGCCAGCACGGAGTTGGGACAGGGACTTGAAGCTTTCTTT. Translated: CASTELGQGLEAFF.

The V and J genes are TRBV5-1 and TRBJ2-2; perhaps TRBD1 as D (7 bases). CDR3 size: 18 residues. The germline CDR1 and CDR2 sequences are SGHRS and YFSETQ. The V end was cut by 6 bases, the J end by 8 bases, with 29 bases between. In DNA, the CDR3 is TGCGCCAGCACTCCGTTAGGTGCGACAGGGCGCGGGGCTGGGGAGCTGTTTTTT. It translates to CASTPLGATGRGAGELFF.

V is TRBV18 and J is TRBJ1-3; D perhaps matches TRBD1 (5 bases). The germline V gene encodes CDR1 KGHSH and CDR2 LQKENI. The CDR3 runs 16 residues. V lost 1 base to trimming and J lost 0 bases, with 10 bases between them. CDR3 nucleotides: TGTGCCAGCTCACCACTGGCAGGGAACTCTGGAAACACCATATATTTT. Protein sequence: CASSPLAGNSGNTIYF.

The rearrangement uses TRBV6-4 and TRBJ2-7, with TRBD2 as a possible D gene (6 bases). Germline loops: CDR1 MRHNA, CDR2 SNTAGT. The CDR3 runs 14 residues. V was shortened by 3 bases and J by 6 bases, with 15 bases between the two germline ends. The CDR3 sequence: CASSEREGAGEQYF. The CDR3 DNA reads TGTGCCAGCAGTGAGCGGGAAGGGGCGGGCGAGCAGTACTTC.

The CDR3 DNA reads as TGTGCCAGTAGTCCTCAACGTTTCACGGGAGGGTCGGACGAGCAGTACTTC. Protein: CASSPQRFTGGSDEQYF. The chain carries TRBV19 and TRBJ2-7, with 8 bases identical to TRBD2. Germline CDR1 is LNHDA and CDR2 is SQIVND (reference sequence). The CDR3 has 17 amino acids. V gave up 5 bases and J gave up 5 bases; unmatched junction bases: 17.

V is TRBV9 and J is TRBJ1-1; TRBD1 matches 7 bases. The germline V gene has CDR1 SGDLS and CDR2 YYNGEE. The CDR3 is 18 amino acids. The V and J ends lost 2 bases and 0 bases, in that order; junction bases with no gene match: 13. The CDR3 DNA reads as TGTGCCAGCAGCGTTAGGACAGGCCCCCTACCCATGAACACTGAAGCTTTCTTT. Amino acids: CASSVRTGPLPMNTEAFF.

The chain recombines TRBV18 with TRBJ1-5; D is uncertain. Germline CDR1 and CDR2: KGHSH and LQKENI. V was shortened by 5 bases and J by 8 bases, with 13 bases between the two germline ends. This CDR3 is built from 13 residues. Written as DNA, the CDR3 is TGTGCCAGCTCAAGAGAGGTTAGCGAGCCCCAGCATTTT. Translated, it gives CASSREVSEPQHF. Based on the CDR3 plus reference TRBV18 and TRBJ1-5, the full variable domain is NAGVMQNPRHLVRRRGQEARLRCSPMKGHSHVYWYRQLPEEGLKFMVYLQKENIIDESGMPKERFSAEFPKEGPSILRIQQVVRGDSAAYFCASSREVSEPQHFGDGTRLSIL.

This CDR3 is CASRRTSGVNTGELFF. As DNA, the CDR3 is TGTGCCAGCAGGCGAACTAGCGGGGTGAACACCGGGGAGCTGTTTTTT. V is TRBV2 and J is TRBJ2-2; 10 bases are a match to TRBD2. The V segment lost 6 bases and the J segment 1 base; nucleotides outside the gene matches: 5. This CDR3 region has 16 residues. Germline V gene data show CDR1 as SNHLY and CDR2 as FYNNEI.

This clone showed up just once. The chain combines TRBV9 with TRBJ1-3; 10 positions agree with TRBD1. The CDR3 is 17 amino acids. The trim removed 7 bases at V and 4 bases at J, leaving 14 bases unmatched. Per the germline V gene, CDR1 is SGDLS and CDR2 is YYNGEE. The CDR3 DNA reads TGTGCCAGCCCATACCGGGGACAGGGGATGAGAGGAAACACCATATATTTT. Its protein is CASPYRGQGMRGNTIYF.

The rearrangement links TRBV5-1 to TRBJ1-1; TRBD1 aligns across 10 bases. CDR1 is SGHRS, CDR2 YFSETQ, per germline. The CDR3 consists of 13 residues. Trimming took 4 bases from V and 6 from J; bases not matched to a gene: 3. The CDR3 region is CASSVGQGAEAFF. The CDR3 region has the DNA TGCGCCAGCAGCGTCGGACAGGGGGCTGAAGCTTTCTTT.

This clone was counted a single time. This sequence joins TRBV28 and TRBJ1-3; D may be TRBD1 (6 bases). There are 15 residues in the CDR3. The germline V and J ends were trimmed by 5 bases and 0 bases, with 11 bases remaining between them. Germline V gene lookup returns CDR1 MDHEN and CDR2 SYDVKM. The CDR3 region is CASSKGTYSGNTIYF. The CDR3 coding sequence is TGTGCCAGCAGTAAGGGGACATACTCTGGAAACACCATATATTTT.

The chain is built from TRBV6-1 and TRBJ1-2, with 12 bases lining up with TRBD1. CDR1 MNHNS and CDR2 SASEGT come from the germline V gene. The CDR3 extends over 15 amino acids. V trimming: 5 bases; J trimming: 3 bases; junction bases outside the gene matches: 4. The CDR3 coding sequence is TGTGCCAGCAGTTCCCGGGACAGGGGGCACTATGGCTACACCTTC. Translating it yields CASSSRDRGHYGYTF.

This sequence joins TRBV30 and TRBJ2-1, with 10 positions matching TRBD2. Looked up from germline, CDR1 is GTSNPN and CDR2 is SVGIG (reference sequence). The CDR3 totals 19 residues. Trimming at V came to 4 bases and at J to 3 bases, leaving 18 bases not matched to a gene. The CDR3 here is CAWILAGVCTLHHYNEQFF. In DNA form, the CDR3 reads TGTGCCTGGATTCTAGCGGGAGTATGTACGCTCCATCACTACAATGAGCAGTTCTTC.

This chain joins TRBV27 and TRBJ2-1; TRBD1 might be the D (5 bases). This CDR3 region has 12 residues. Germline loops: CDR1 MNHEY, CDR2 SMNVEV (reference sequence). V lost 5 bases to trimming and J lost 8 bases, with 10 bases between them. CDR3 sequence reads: CASSADIYEQFF. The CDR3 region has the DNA TGTGCCAGCAGTGCGGACATCTATGAGCAGTTCTTC.

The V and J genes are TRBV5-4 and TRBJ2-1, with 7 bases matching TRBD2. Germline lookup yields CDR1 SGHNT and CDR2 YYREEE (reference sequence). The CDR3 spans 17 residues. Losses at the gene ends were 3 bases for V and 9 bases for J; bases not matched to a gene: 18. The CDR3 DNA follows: TGTGCCAGCAGCTCGGTGCTACTAGCGATGGCTGACCCTGAGCAGTTCTTC. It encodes CASSSVLLAMADPEQFF. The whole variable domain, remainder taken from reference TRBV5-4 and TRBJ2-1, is ETGVTQSPTHLIKTRGQQVTLRCSSQSGHNTVSWYQQALGQGPQFIFQYYREEENGRGNFPPRFSGLQFPNYSSELNVNALELDDSALYLCASSSVLLAMADPEQFFGPGTRLTVL.

The CDR3 DNA reads TGTGCCAGCAGTGATCCGCATCGTGTCGGGAGCGCTCGCACCGGGGAGCTGTTTTTT. This gives the protein CASSDPHRVGSARTGELFF. The rearrangement uses TRBV6-1 and TRBJ2-2; tentative D call: TRBD2 (6 bases). This CDR3 comprises 19 residues. Deletions cut 3 bases from V and 4 bases from J, with 24 bases between. Germline CDR1 reads MNHNS; CDR2 reads SASEGT.

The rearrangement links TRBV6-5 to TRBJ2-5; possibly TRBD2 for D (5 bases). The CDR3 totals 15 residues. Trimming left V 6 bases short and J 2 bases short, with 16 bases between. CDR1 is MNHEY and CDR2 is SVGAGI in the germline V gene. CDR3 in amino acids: CASSPLGEGQETQYF. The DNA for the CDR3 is TGTGCCAGCAGCCCACTCGGGGAAGGGCAAGAGACCCAGTACTTC.

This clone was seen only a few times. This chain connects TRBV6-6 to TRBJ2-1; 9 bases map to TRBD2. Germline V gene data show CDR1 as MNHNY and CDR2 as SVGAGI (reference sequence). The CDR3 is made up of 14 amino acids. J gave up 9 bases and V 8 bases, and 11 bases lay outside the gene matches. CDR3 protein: CASRQASGTSEQFF. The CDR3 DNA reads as TGTGCCAGCCGCCAGGCTAGCGGGACGAGTGAGCAGTTCTTC.

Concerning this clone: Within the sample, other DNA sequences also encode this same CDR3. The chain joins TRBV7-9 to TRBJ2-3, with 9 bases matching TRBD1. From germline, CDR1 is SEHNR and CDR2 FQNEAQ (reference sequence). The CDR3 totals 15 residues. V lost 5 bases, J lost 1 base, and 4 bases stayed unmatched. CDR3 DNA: TGTGCCAGCAGCCCGAGGACAGGGGGCACAGATACGCAGTATTTT. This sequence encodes CASSPRTGGTDTQYF.

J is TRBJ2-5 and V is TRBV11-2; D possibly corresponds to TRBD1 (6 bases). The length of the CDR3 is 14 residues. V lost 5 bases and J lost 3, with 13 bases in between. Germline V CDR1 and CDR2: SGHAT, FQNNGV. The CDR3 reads CASSPPDSKETQYF. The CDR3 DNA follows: TGTGCCAGCAGCCCACCGGACAGTAAAGAGACCCAGTACTTC. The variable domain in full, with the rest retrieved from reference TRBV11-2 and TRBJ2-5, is EAGVAQSPRYKIIEKRQSVAFWCNPISGHATLYWYQQILGQGPKLLIQFQNNGVVDDSQLPKDRFSAERLKGVDSTLKIQPAKLEDSAVYLCASSPPDSKETQYFGPGTRLLVL.

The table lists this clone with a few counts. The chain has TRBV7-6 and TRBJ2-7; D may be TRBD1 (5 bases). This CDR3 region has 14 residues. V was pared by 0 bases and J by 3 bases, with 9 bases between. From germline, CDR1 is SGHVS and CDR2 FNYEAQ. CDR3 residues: CASSLAGDDYEQYF. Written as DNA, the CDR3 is TGTGCCAGCAGCTTAGCAGGGGATGACTACGAGCAGTACTTC.

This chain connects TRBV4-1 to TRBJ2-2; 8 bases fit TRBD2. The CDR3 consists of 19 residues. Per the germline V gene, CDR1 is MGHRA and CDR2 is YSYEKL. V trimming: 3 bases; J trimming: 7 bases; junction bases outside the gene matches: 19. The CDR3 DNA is TGCGCCAGCAGCCATCCCAAGGCGGAAACCGGACTAGCCGGCGGGGAGCTGTTTTTT. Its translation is CASSHPKAETGLAGGELFF.